The clone carrying this TCR beta chain was counted ten times or more. Antigen specificity is unknown. The data belong to a study of metastatic and nonmetastatic thyroid tumors. Whole-study context: Malignant thyroid and benign thyroid patients provided blood and tumor or nodule tissue whose repertoires were compared. Study results and limitations: A significant increase in TCR beta diversity was reportedly seen in malignant thyroid tumors relative to benign nodules, in blood and tumor.

No treatment had been given to any patient before thyroid surgery. TCRdb reprocessed the PCR reads using MiXCR. The sample has 53,000 or so clones; 20% to 25% are singletons. The CDR3 sequence is 17 residues long. The germline V gene has CDR1 MNHNS and CDR2 SASEGT. Trimming pared 6 bases from V and 0 bases from J, leaving 15 bases between. Sequences were obtained from blood. V is TRBV6-1 and J is TRBJ2-6; D gene uncertain. The source of this sequence is a female donor with papillary thyroid cancer or a benign thyroid nodule (not recorded which). Some clones in this sample may be carry-over from other donors' samples. The CDR3 spells CASSNLGRYSGANVLTF. In DNA, the CDR3 is TGTGCCAGCAGCAACCTAGGCAGGTACTCTGGGGCCAACGTCCTGACTTTC.